The text below deals with one TCR beta chain. Through a sample-barcoded 5' primer and a J-beta primer mix, a second PCR was run for about 7 to 12 cycles. A single record per CDR3 protein comes from TCRdb applying MiXCR to the 5' RACE reads. The data hold over a million distinct CDR3 sequences, with around 59% observed a single time. This specimen belongs to a study of blood T cells in healthy people across ages. Donors gave roughly 9.1 milliliters of peripheral blood apiece. Isolating PBMCs gave at least 6 million of these cells per sample. Total RNA was isolated from each sample in quantities of at least 5.5 micrograms. The CDR3 consists of 15 residues. The junction had 7 bases not matched to a gene; V was cut back by 5 bases and J by 3 bases. CDR1 and CDR2 (germline): MNHEY, SVGAGI.

The source is a man between 18 and 29 years old in good health. Sequencing was performed on blood. The genes are TRBV6-5 and TRBJ2-1; 7 bases map to TRBD2. The CDR3 here is CASSAGSGDYNEQFF. The CDR3 DNA reads TGTGCCAGCAGTGCCGGCAGCGGGGACTACAATGAGCAGTTCTTC.